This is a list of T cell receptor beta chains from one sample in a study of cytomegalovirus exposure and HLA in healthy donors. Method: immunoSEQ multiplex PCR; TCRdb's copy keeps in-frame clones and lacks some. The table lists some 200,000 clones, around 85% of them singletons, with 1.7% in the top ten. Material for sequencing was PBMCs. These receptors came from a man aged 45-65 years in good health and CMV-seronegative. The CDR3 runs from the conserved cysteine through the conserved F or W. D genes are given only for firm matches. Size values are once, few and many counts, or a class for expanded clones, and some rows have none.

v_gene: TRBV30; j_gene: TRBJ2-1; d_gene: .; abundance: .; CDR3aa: CAWSVANEQFF; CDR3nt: TGTGCCTGGAGTGTGGCTAATGAGCAGTTCTTC
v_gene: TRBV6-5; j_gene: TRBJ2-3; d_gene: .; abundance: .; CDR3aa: CASRPSFQSTDTQYF; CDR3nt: TGTGCCAGCAGGCCGTCGTTCCAGTCGACAGATACGCAGTATTTT
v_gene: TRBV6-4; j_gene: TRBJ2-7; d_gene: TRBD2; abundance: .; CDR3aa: CASRASGRVYEQYF; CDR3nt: TGTGCCAGCAGGGCAAGCGGGAGGGTCTACGAGCAGTACTTC
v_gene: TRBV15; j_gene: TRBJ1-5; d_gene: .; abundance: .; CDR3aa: CATQTDRISNQPQHF; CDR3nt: TGTGCCACCCAAACGGACAGAATTAGCAATCAGCCCCAGCATTTT
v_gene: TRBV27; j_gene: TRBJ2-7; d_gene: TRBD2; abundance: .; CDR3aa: CASSHRSRVTSGSYEQYF; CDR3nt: TGTGCCAGCAGTCACCGGAGCAGGGTTACTAGCGGCTCCTACGAGCAGTACTTC
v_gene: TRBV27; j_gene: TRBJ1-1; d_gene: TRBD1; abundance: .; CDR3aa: CASSLSLRGDEAFF; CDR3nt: TGTGCCAGCAGTTTATCGCTCAGGGGGGATGAAGCTTTCTTT
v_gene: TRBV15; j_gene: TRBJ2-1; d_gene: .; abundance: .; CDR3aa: CATILRGPSGKVSSYNEQFF; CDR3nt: TGTGCCACCATCCTGCGGGGGCCCAGCGGGAAGGTGAGCTCCTACAATGAGCAGTTCTTC
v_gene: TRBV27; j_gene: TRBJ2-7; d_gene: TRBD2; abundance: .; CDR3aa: CASTPLGSGRYEQYF; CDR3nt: TGTGCCAGCACCCCGCTGGGTAGCGGGAGATACGAGCAGTACTTC
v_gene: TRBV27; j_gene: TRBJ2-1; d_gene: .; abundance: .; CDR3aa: CASSFQGRNEQFF; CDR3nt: TGTGCCAGCAGTTTCCAGGGGAGAAATGAGCAGTTCTTC
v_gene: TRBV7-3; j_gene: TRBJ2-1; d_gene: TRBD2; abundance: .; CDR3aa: CASSPHSSGVAYEQFF; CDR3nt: TGTGCCAGCAGCCCCCATTCTAGCGGGGTGGCTTATGAGCAGTTCTTC
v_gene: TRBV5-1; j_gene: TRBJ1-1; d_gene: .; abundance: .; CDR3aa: CASSLSDRNRLGRGTEAFF; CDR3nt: TGCGCCAGCAGCTTGAGCGACCGGAATCGTCTCGGAAGGGGCACTGAAGCTTTCTTT
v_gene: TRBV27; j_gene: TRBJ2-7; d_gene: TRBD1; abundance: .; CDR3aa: CASSDPGQIYEQYF; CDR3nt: TGTGCCAGCAGTGACCCGGGACAGATTTACGAGCAGTACTTC
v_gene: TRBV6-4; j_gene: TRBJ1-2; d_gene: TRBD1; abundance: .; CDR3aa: CASSDSSTGRGGYTF; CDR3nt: TGTGCCAGCAGTGACTCTTCGACAGGGAGAGGTGGCTACACCTTC
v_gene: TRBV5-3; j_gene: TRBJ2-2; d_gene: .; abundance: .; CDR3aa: CARSLAWHLYTGELFF; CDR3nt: TGTGCCAGAAGCTTGGCCTGGCATCTTTACACCGGGGAGCTGTTTTTT
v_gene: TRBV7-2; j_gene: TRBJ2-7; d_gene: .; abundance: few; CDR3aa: CASRLPGLSSNEQYF; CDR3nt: TGTGCCAGCAGACTACCGGGACTGTCGTCTAACGAGCAGTACTTC
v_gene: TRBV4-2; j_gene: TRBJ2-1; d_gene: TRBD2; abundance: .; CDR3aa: CASSQEGLADHNEQFF; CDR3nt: TGTGCCAGCAGCCAGGAGGGACTAGCGGACCACAATGAGCAGTTCTTC
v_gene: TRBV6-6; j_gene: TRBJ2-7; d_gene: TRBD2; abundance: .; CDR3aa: CASSPGLASSYEQYF; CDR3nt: TGTGCCAGCAGCCCGGGACTAGCGAGCTCCTACGAGCAGTACTTC
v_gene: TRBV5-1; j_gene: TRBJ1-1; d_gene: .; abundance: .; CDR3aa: CASSSESTEAFF; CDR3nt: TGCGCCAGCAGTTCGGAGAGCACTGAAGCTTTCTTT
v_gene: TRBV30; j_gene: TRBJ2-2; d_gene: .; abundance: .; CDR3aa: CAWRTANTGELFF; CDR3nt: TGTGCCTGGAGGACAGCGAACACCGGGGAGCTGTTTTTT
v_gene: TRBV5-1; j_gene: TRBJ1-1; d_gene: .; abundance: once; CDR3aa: CASSPASGSDRTEAFF; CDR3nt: TGCGCCAGCAGCCCGGCAAGCGGGTCCGATCGCACTGAAGCTTTCTTT